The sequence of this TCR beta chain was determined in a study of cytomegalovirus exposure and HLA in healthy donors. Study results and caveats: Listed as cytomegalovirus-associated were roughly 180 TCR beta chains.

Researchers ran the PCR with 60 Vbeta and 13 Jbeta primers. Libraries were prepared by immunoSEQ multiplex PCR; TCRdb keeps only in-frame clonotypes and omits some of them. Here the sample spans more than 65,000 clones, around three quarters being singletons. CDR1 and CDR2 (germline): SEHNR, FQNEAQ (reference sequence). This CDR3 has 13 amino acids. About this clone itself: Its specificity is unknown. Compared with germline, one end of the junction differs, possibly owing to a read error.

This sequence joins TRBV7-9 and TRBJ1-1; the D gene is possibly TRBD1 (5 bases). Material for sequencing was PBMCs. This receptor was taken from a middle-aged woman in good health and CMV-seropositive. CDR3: CSSTPTGVSEAFF. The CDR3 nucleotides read TGTTCCAGCACCCCAACGGGGGTGAGTGAAGCTTTCTTT.